What follows are 3 T cell receptor beta chains derived from one specimen sequenced in a study of spatial heterogeneity in lung cancer. The time point here: blood at routine non-recurrence follow-up after resection. TCRdb recomputed calls from the 5' RACE reads with MiXCR, one row per CDR3 protein. This sample yields 50,000 or so distinct CDR3 sequences, of which 12% are seen a single time; roughly 32% belongs to the top ten. Sequencing was performed on PBMCs, taken at follow-up. These receptors all come from a male donor with early-stage non-small cell lung cancer.

This clonotype was detected ten times or more. The CDR3 protein is CSAPRLAGGRLDNEQFF. CDR3 nucleotide sequence: TGCAGTGCTCCCCGACTAGCGGGAGGTCGTCTAGACAATGAGCAGTTCTTC. The chain employs TRBV20-1 and TRBJ2-1; 13 positions match TRBD2. The CDR3 has 17 residues. V shed 5 bases and J 5 bases; nucleotides not matched to a gene: 12. The germline V gene encodes CDR1 DFQATT and CDR2 SNEGSKA (reference sequence).

This clonotype has more than one count but fewer than ten. V usage is TRBV9 and J usage is TRBJ2-2; no reliable D call. The V gene lost 0 bases and the J gene lost 10 bases, with 10 bases spanning the gap. This CDR3 is 13 amino acids long. Germline CDR1 reads SGDLS; CDR2 reads YYNGEE. The CDR3 sequence: CASSVVGSAELFF. CDR3 nucleotide sequence: TGTGCCAGCAGCGTAGTAGGGTCAGCGGAGCTGTTTTTT.

V gene TRBV5-5 combines with J gene TRBJ2-2; the D is unclear. Trimming stripped 0 bases from V and 4 bases from J, with 4 bases between. The CDR3 loop spans 13 amino acids. Per the germline V gene, CDR1 is SGHKS and CDR2 is YYEKEE (reference sequence). DNA of the CDR3: TGTGCCAGCAGCTTGGGCGGCACCGGGGAGCTGTTTTTT. Protein product: CASSLGGTGELFF. Full variable domain (missing parts from reference TRBV5-5 and TRBJ2-2): DAGVTQSPTHLIKTRGQQVTLRCSPISGHKSVSWYQQVLGQGPQFIFQYYEKEERGRGNFPDRFSARQFPNYSSELNVNALLLGDSALYLCASSLGGTGELFFGEGSRLTVL.